The 27 T cell receptor beta chains presented below share a single source sample, sequenced in a study of cytomegalovirus exposure and HLA in healthy donors. Primers: 60 Vbeta forward and 13 Jbeta reverse. Assay: immunoSEQ multiplex PCR; the TCRdb copy retains only in-frame clones and omits some. In the table there are about 77,000 clones, 78% of which are singletons. Source material: PBMCs. These receptors were taken from a middle-aged man in good health and CMV-seronegative.

This clone was counted once. V and J are TRBV6-1 and TRBJ1-1, with a tentative D call TRBD1 (6 bases). V was clipped by 2 bases and J by 4 bases, with 14 bases between them. The germline gives CDR1 MNHNS, CDR2 SASEGT. The CDR3 extends over 15 amino acids. The CDR3 bases are TGTGCCAGCAGTGAAAGGGGGGGGAAGATCACTGAAGCTTTCTTT. Its protein is CASSERGGKITEAFF.

The rearrangement joins TRBV9 to TRBJ1-2; no reliable D call. The CDR3 runs to 14 residues. Per the germline V gene, CDR1 is SGDLS and CDR2 is YYNGEE. Trimming cost V 4 bases and J 0 bases, with 10 bases left between them. The CDR3 is CASSPARANYGYTF. CDR3 sequence (DNA): TGTGCCAGCAGCCCCGCCCGAGCTAACTATGGCTACACCTTC.

This sequence joins TRBV4-3 and TRBJ2-1, with no clear D. CDR1 and CDR2 (germline): LGHNA, YSLEER. This CDR3 is built from 14 residues. The V gene lost 1 base and the J gene lost 7 bases, with 11 bases spanning the gap. CDR3 bases: TGCGCCAGCAGCCAAGGAGCACTTCCGAATGAGCAGTTCTTC. It specifies CASSQGALPNEQFF.

J is TRBJ2-7 and V is TRBV30; 7 positions match TRBD2. V trimming: 2 bases; J trimming: 3 bases; junction bases outside the gene matches: 10. The CDR3 is made up of 15 amino acids. Germline V gene data show CDR1 as GTSNPN and CDR2 as SVGIG (reference sequence). The CDR3 bases are TGTGCCTGGAGTCCCCTGGACGGCGGGGGCTACGAGCAGTACTTC. Translated, it gives CAWSPLDGGGYEQYF.

The rearrangement links TRBV5-1 to TRBJ1-1; no firm D call. Trimming removed 0 bases from V and 1 base from J, with 7 bases in between. The CDR3 has 14 residues. Germline V gene data show CDR1 as SGHRS and CDR2 as YFSETQ. The chain's CDR3 is CASSLGPGNTEAFF. CDR3 DNA: TGCGCCAGCAGCTTGGGTCCGGGGAACACTGAAGCTTTCTTT.

The chain recombines TRBV7-9 with TRBJ2-7, with TRBD1 matching 8 bases. This CDR3 has 14 amino acids. J was trimmed by 0 bases and V by 3 bases; bases with no gene match: 1. Looked up from germline, CDR1 is SEHNR and CDR2 is FQNEAQ (reference sequence). The CDR3 loop is CASSFTGGSYEQYF. The CDR3 DNA follows: TGTGCCAGCAGCTTTACAGGGGGCTCCTACGAGCAGTACTTC.

The V gene is TRBV28, the J gene TRBJ1-1; D call uncertain. This CDR3 comprises 14 residues. V was shortened by 6 bases and J by 0 bases, with 11 bases between the two germline ends. Germline lookup yields CDR1 MDHEN and CDR2 SYDVKM. The CDR3 bases are TGTGCCAGCAGCGTCACACGCATGAACACTGAAGCTTTCTTT. Protein product: CASSVTRMNTEAFF.

V is TRBV7-2 and J is TRBJ2-3, with 8 bases identical to TRBD2. CDR3 length equals 15 residues. V dropped 1 base and J dropped 2; count of bases not matched to a gene: 2. From germline, CDR1 is SGHTA and CDR2 FQGNSA. The CDR3 nucleotides read TGTGCCAGCAGCTTAGGCGGGGGGCCCACAGATACGCAGTATTTT. Translated, it gives CASSLGGGPTDTQYF.

The chain uses TRBV30 and TRBJ1-6; the match to TRBD1 covers 7 bases. This CDR3 region has 14 residues. Germline CDR1 GTSNPN, CDR2 SVGIG (reference sequence). Trimming cost V 1 base and J 7 bases; bases outside gene matches: 4. CDR3 sequence reads: CAWSAWTGNSPLHF. The CDR3 DNA reads as TGTGCCTGGAGTGCCTGGACAGGCAATTCACCCCTCCACTTT. Full variable domain (rest looked up from reference TRBV30 and TRBJ1-6): SQTIHQWPATLVQPVGSPLSLECTVEGTSNPNLYWYRQAAGRGLQLLFYSVGIGQISSEVPQNLSASRPQDRQFILSSKKLLLSDSGFYLCAWSAWTGNSPLHFGNGTRLTVT.

The J gene is TRBJ2-1, the V gene TRBV6-5, with TRBD1 identical over 7 bases. This CDR3 spans 16 amino acids. The J segment lost 4 bases and the V segment lost 0 bases, leaving 6 bases of the junction unmatched. Germline CDR1 is MNHEY and CDR2 is SVGAGI. The CDR3 nucleotides are TGTGCCAGCAGTTACTCCGACAGGGACCTATACAATGAGCAGTTCTTC. Translating it yields CASSYSDRDLYNEQFF.

As for this clone: Relative to the germline gene, one junction end is altered; a read error may explain this. V and J are TRBV4-3 and TRBJ2-6, with TRBD1 as a possible D gene (6 bases). The CDR3 is 15 residues long. The germline V gene has CDR1 LGHNA and CDR2 YSLEER. CDR3 sequence (DNA): TGCGCCAGCAGCCAAGATCTGCGAGGGGGCAACGTCCTGACTTTC. Translation gives CASSQDLRGGNVLTF.

The table lists this clone with a few counts. The chain links TRBV7-2 to TRBJ1-4; possibly TRBD1 for D (6 bases). Germline V gene data show CDR1 as SGHTA and CDR2 as FQGNSA. Between the trimmed V and J ends, which lost 1 base and 4 bases, there was a span of 19 bases. The CDR3 length is 18 residues. In nucleotides, the CDR3 is TGTGCCAGCAGCTTAGACCCCGACTTTACAGGGAATAATGAAAAACTGTTTTTT. Encoded protein: CASSLDPDFTGNNEKLFF.

This chain links TRBV19 with TRBJ2-7; weak D call: TRBD2 (6 bases). This CDR3 is 15 amino acids long. Germline V CDR1 and CDR2: LNHDA, SQIVND (reference sequence). V lost 3 bases to trimming and J lost 3 bases, with 15 bases between them. CDR3 loop: CASSIGGPVFYEQYF. CDR3 sequence (DNA): TGTGCCAGTAGTATCGGGGGACCAGTGTTCTACGAGCAGTACTTC.

The V call is TRBV18, the J call TRBJ2-2, with D possibly being TRBD1 (5 bases). V shed 3 bases and J shed 4 bases, with 12 bases lying between them. The CDR3 sequence is 15 residues long. The germline gives CDR1 KGHSH, CDR2 LQKENI. CDR3 in DNA: TGTGCCAGCTCACCGGGGCAGGGTGTCACCGGGGAGCTGTTTTTT. Translated, it gives CASSPGQGVTGELFF. The complete variable domain, with remaining parts taken from reference TRBV18 and TRBJ2-2, reads NAGVMQNPRHLVRRRGQEARLRCSPMKGHSHVYWYRQLPEEGLKFMVYLQKENIIDESGMPKERFSAEFPKEGPSILRIQQVVRGDSAAYFCASSPGQGVTGELFFGEGSRLTVL.

This chain joins TRBV5-1 and TRBJ2-2; a possible D gene is TRBD2 (5 bases). The CDR3 length is 13 residues. Trimming left V 7 bases short and J 5 bases short, with 12 bases between. CDR1 and CDR2 from the germline V gene are SGHRS and YFSETQ. CDR3 sequence: CASAPGWTGELFF. As DNA, the CDR3 is TGCGCCAGCGCCCCGGGGTGGACCGGGGAGCTGTTTTTT.

The chain combines TRBV2 with TRBJ1-2; tentative D call: TRBD1 (5 bases). The CDR3 extends over 15 amino acids. Germline assignment: CDR1 SNHLY and CDR2 FYNNEI. The V end lost 6 bases, the J end lost 9 bases, and 23 bases lay between the germline ends. CDR3: CASSYLSGGGVRYTF. CDR3 nucleotides: TGTGCCAGCAGCTACTTGAGCGGAGGAGGGGTGCGCTACACCTTC.

The rearrangement links TRBV5-1 to TRBJ2-1, with D uncertain. V lost 0 bases and J 7 bases, leaving 11 bases between the germline ends. Germline V gene sequence: CDR1 SGHRS, CDR2 YFSETQ. This CDR3 has 14 amino acids. CDR3 loop: CASSLGALWNEQFF. CDR3 DNA: TGCGCCAGCAGCTTGGGGGCCCTCTGGAATGAGCAGTTCTTC.

The chain uses TRBV5-1 and TRBJ1-6; no clear D gene. Deletions cut 6 bases from V and 10 bases from J, with 17 bases between. The CDR3 is made up of 14 amino acids. The germline gives CDR1 SGHRS, CDR2 YFSETQ. The CDR3 protein is CASTGEGSFSPLHF. CDR3 bases: TGCGCCAGCACTGGAGAGGGATCGTTCTCACCCCTCCACTTT.

The chain combines TRBV9 with TRBJ2-7; 9 bases fit TRBD1. Germline-derived CDR1 and CDR2 are SGDLS and YYNGEE. Germline trimming cut 4 bases from V and 5 bases from J; bases unmatched to any gene: 7. This CDR3 contains 14 residues. The CDR3 here is CASSPWTGAHEQYF. The CDR3, as DNA: TGTGCCAGCAGCCCCTGGACAGGGGCCCACGAGCAGTACTTC.

This clone was counted once. This chain joins TRBV28 and TRBJ2-7; 9 bases line up with TRBD1. This CDR3 has 14 residues. CDR1 MDHEN and CDR2 SYDVKM come from the germline V gene. Trimming took 5 bases from V and 2 from J; bases not matched to a gene: 4. The CDR3 spells CASSAGQGPYEQYF. DNA of the CDR3: TGTGCCAGCAGTGCTGGACAGGGGCCCTACGAGCAGTACTTC.

This chain joins TRBV19 and TRBJ1-1, with a tentative D call TRBD1 (6 bases). Looked up from germline, CDR1 is LNHDA and CDR2 is SQIVND (reference sequence). With 6 bases removed from V and 6 bases from J, the gap between germline ends came to 14 bases. The length of the CDR3 is 13 residues. In nucleotides, the CDR3 is TGTGCCAGTAGACCGCTGGACAGCGCTGAAGCTTTCTTT. It specifies CASRPLDSAEAFF.

V usage is TRBV7-2 and J usage is TRBJ1-6; D ambiguous. This CDR3 contains 15 residues. Trimming pared 2 bases from V and 7 bases from J, leaving 12 bases between. Germline assignment: CDR1 SGHTA and CDR2 FQGNSA. CDR3 loop: CASSLLGGLNSPLHF. The CDR3 DNA follows: TGTGCCAGCAGCTTACTCGGAGGTCTGAATTCACCCCTCCACTTT.

This chain joins TRBV7-9 and TRBJ2-7, with D possibly matching TRBD2 (6 bases). CDR3 length equals 13 residues. V lost 5 bases to trimming and J lost 3 bases, with 11 bases between them. CDR1 is SEHNR, CDR2 FQNEAQ, per germline (reference sequence). This CDR3 reads CASSKGGNYEQYF. In DNA, the CDR3 is TGTGCCAGCAGCAAAGGCGGGAACTACGAGCAGTACTTC.

This clone has a handful of counts. The chain couples TRBV9 to TRBJ2-6; the D is unclear. Germline-derived CDR1 and CDR2 are SGDLS and YYNGEE. The CDR3 is 16 residues long. V lost 6 bases to trimming and J lost 0 bases, with 13 bases between them. CDR3 in DNA: TGTGCCAGCACGTCGTTCCTGAGCTCTGGGGCCAACGTCCTGACTTTC. Residues: CASTSFLSSGANVLTF.

This rearrangement joins TRBV6-6 to TRBJ1-5; maybe TRBD1 (5 bases). CDR1 is MNHNY, CDR2 SVGAGI, per germline (reference sequence). This CDR3 is built from 14 residues. Trimming removed 7 bases from V and 5 bases from J, with 15 bases in between. CDR3 in amino acids: CASNLRRGDQPQHF. In DNA form, the CDR3 reads TGTGCCAGCAACCTACGCCGGGGGGATCAGCCCCAGCATTTT.

This chain uses TRBV5-4 with TRBJ1-4, with D perhaps TRBD1 (5 bases). Per the germline V gene, CDR1 is SGHNT and CDR2 is YYREEE (reference sequence). The CDR3 totals 12 residues. Trimming stripped 7 bases from V and 15 bases from J, with 19 bases between. CDR3 in amino acids: CASGTTGGLMFF. In DNA, the CDR3 is TGTGCCAGCGGCACGACGGGGGGTCTTATGTTTTTT.

The genes are TRBV28 and TRBJ2-7; the match to TRBD2 covers 8 bases. CDR1 is MDHEN, CDR2 SYDVKM, per germline. The V gene end was trimmed by 7 bases and the J gene end by 2 bases; junction bases not matched to a gene: 4. The CDR3 spans 13 residues. CDR3 amino acids: CASNPGLAYEQYF. For the CDR3, the DNA is TGTGCCAGCAACCCGGGACTAGCCTACGAGCAGTACTTC. The whole variable domain, remainder taken from reference TRBV28 and TRBJ2-7, is DVKVTQSSRYLVKRTGEKVFLECVQDMDHENMFWYRQDPGLGLRLIYFSYDVKMKEKGDIPEGYSVSREKKERFSLILESASTNQTSMYLCASNPGLAYEQYFGPGTRLTVT.